The next 28 T cell receptor beta chains were all read from a single sample in a study of blood T cell repertoires in COVID-19. The data were produced by immunoSEQ multiplex PCR, yet TCRdb's version contains in-frame clones alone and is incomplete. Here the sample spans over 200,000 clones, about three quarters being singletons. Source material: peripheral blood. These TCRs come from a woman over 75 with acute or convalescent COVID-19.

The chain couples TRBV7-9 to TRBJ2-5; D is perhaps TRBD2 (5 bases). This CDR3 contains 16 residues. Germline V gene data show CDR1 as SEHNR and CDR2 as FQNEAQ (reference sequence). V dropped 5 bases and J dropped 2 bases, with 18 bases sitting between them. The CDR3 region has the DNA TGTGCCAGCAGCCTATGGTCTAGCCGGGGACAAGAGACCCAGTACTTC. Encoded protein: CASSLWSSRGQETQYF.

The V call is TRBV6-5, the J call TRBJ1-1; 7 bases line up with TRBD1. The germline V gene encodes CDR1 MNHEY and CDR2 SVGAGI. With V trimmed by 5 bases and J by 2 bases, 5 bases remained unmatched. This CDR3 region has 14 residues. The chain's CDR3 is CASSRDSLNTEAFF. The CDR3 DNA follows: TGTGCCAGCAGTCGGGACAGCTTAAACACTGAAGCTTTCTTT.

The J gene is TRBJ2-7, the V gene TRBV19, with D possibly TRBD1 on 6 matching bases. Trimming left V 3 bases short and J 1 base short, with 16 bases between. CDR1 and CDR2 (germline): LNHDA, SQIVND (reference sequence). This CDR3 is 16 amino acids long. As DNA, the CDR3 is TGTGCCAGTAGTATCACGGTGGGTGGACAGTCCTACGAGCAGTACTTC. This codes for CASSITVGGQSYEQYF.

The rearrangement links TRBV4-1 to TRBJ2-1; the D gene is possibly TRBD2 (5 bases). Germline CDR1 and CDR2: MGHRA and YSYEKL. V shed 5 bases and J shed 0 bases, with 23 bases lying between them. The CDR3 runs to 19 residues. CDR3 in amino acids: CASSYRTGRGPSSYNEQFF. The CDR3 nucleotides read TGCGCCAGCAGCTACCGGACGGGTCGGGGTCCTAGCTCCTACAATGAGCAGTTCTTC.

CDR3 DNA: TGTGCCAGCAGCCAAGATAGAATAGCGGGATTTGGTGAGCAGTTCTTC. It is translated as CASSQDRIAGFGEQFF. The rearrangement uses TRBV3-1 (or the pseudogene TRBV3-2) and TRBJ2-1; TRBD2 agrees at 8 bases. V gave up 0 bases and J gave up 9 bases; unmatched junction bases: 10. CDR3 length: 16 residues. CDR1 LGHDT and CDR2 YNNKEL come from the germline V gene (reference sequence).

The chain employs TRBV18 and TRBJ1-6; 7 positions match TRBD1. The CDR3 consists of 17 residues. Germline trimming cut 4 bases from V and 5 bases from J; bases unmatched to any gene: 11. Per germline, CDR1 KGHSH and CDR2 LQKENI. CDR3 in amino acids: CASSLLATGADNSPLHF. For the CDR3, the DNA is TGTGCCAGCTCACTTCTGGCCACAGGGGCCGATAATTCACCCCTCCACTTT.

This chain links TRBV6-1 with TRBJ1-3, with 11 bases that match TRBD1. There are 17 residues in the CDR3. In germline, CDR1 is MNHNS, CDR2 SASEGT. Trimming took 2 bases from V and 0 from J; bases not matched to a gene: 3. The CDR3 loop is CASSEWTGGISGNTIYF. CDR3 DNA: TGTGCCAGCAGTGAATGGACAGGGGGCATCTCTGGAAACACCATATATTTT.

This clone showed up just once. The chain joins TRBV9 to TRBJ2-1, with 11 bases that match TRBD2. The CDR3 length is 16 residues. Trimming cost V 3 bases and J 5 bases; bases outside gene matches: 7. Germline CDR1 SGDLS, CDR2 YYNGEE. Here the CDR3 DNA reads TGTGCCAGCAGCGGCCTAGCGGGGGGAAACCACAATGAGCAGTTCTTC. This codes for CASSGLAGGNHNEQFF. The whole variable domain, filled in from reference TRBV9 and TRBJ2-1, reads DSGVTQTPKHLITATGQRVTLRCSPRSGDLSVYWYQQSLDQGLQFLIQYYNGEERAKGNILERFSAQQFPDLHSELNLSSLELGDSALYFCASSGLAGGNHNEQFFGPGTRLTVL.

This clone was seen a handful of times. J is TRBJ1-2 and V is TRBV5-4; 8 bases are a match to TRBD1. Per the germline V gene, CDR1 is SGHNT and CDR2 is YYREEE (reference sequence). With 5 bases clipped from V and 8 bases from J, the junction kept 14 bases outside the gene matches. The CDR3 spans 15 residues. CDR3 coding DNA: TGTGCCAGCAGTTCGGACAGGGCATTATCGGGAGGCTACACCTTC. Its protein product is CASSSDRALSGGYTF.

The rearrangement links TRBV30 to TRBJ1-4; D remains unclear. Germline CDR1 GTSNPN, CDR2 SVGIG (reference sequence). The CDR3 extends over 13 amino acids. Between the trimmed V and J ends, which lost 5 bases and 7 bases, there was a span of 14 bases. The CDR3 here is CAWGRGPGEKLFF. The CDR3 DNA sequence: TGTGCCTGGGGACGGGGTCCGGGTGAAAAACTGTTTTTT.

V gene TRBV19 combines with J gene TRBJ2-5; 7 positions agree with TRBD1. The CDR3 is 15 residues long. The germline gives CDR1 LNHDA, CDR2 SQIVND (reference sequence). With V trimmed by 5 bases and J by 5 bases, 11 bases remained unmatched. The CDR3 DNA reads TGTGCCAGTAGTCCGCGGACAGGCACCGTGGAGACCCAGTACTTC. Translation gives CASSPRTGTVETQYF.

This sequence joins TRBV15 and TRBJ1-1; 8 bases are shared with TRBD1. The ends lost 2 bases at V and 8 bases at J; junction bases unmatched: 7. This CDR3 region has 14 residues. Germline lookup yields CDR1 LNHNV and CDR2 YYDKDF (reference sequence). CDR3 sequence (DNA): TGTGCCACCAGCAGACGGGTCAACAGGGGGGAAGCTTTCTTT. This gives the protein CATSRRVNRGEAFF.

The chain combines TRBV7-3 with TRBJ2-2; D call uncertain. Germline V gene sequence: CDR1 SGHTA, CDR2 FQGTGA. The CDR3 is made up of 14 amino acids. The V end lost 5 bases, the J end lost 2 bases, and 9 bases lay between the germline ends. CDR3 in DNA: TGTGCCAGCAGCGAACACGTAAACACCGGGGAGCTGTTTTTT. Translation gives CASSEHVNTGELFF. The full variable domain, its missing parts supplied by reference TRBV7-3 and TRBJ2-2, is GAGVSQTPSNKVTEKGKYVELRCDPISGHTALYWYRQSLGQGPEFLIYFQGTGAADDSGLPNDRFFAVRPEGSVSTLKIQRTERGDSAVYLCASSEHVNTGELFFGEGSRLTVL.

The CDR3 here is CASSGGQVSSYEQYF. The CDR3 nucleotides read TGTGCCAGCAGCGGCGGACAGGTGAGCTCCTACGAGCAGTACTTC. The genes are TRBV6-1 and TRBJ2-7; TRBD1 matches 7 bases. This CDR3 contains 15 residues. Unmatched junction bases numbered 8, after V lost 6 bases and J lost 0 bases. The V gene's germline CDR1 is MNHNS and CDR2 SASEGT.

The CDR3 loop reads CASGLVGAQFF. The CDR3 region has the DNA TGTGCTAGTGGTTTGGTGGGGGCGCAGTTCTTC. V and J are TRBV12-5 and TRBJ2-1; a weak D match, TRBD1 (6 bases). The length of the CDR3 is 11 residues. Between the trimmed V and J ends, which lost 0 bases and 12 bases, there was a span of 6 bases. CDR1 is LGHNT, CDR2 FRNRAP, per germline.

V usage is TRBV6-6 and J usage is TRBJ1-3, with D maybe TRBD1 (6 bases). The CDR3 runs to 14 residues. Trimming cost V 6 bases and J 0 bases, with 9 bases left between them. Germline values: CDR1 MNHNY, CDR2 SVGAGI (reference sequence). CDR3 amino acids: CASRDRFSGNTIYF. CDR3 sequence (DNA): TGTGCCAGCAGGGACAGATTCTCTGGAAACACCATATATTTT.

The rearrangement joins TRBV27 to TRBJ2-1; 8 positions agree with TRBD1. The ends lost 6 bases at V and 6 bases at J; junction bases unmatched: 10. The CDR3 runs to 15 residues. Germline CDR1 is MNHEY and CDR2 is SMNVEV (reference sequence). CDR3 region: CASRLQGAWGNEQFF. DNA of the CDR3: TGTGCCAGCAGACTTCAGGGGGCTTGGGGCAATGAGCAGTTCTTC.

Regarding this clone: An end of the junction does not agree with germline; a read error may underlie this. V usage is TRBV2 and J usage is TRBJ2-7; possible D gene TRBD1, 6 bases. Germline V gives CDR1 SNHLY, CDR2 FYNNEI. CDR3 length equals 15 residues. The CDR3 loop is CASSEAEGVRDNLNF. The CDR3 coding sequence is TGTGCCAGCAGTGAAGCTGAGGGGGTAAGGGACAATTTAAACTTC.

Worth noting for this clone: The junction and the germline gene differ at one end; a read error may be behind it. The chain recombines TRBV12-3 or TRBV12-4 with TRBJ1-5; 8 nucleotides align to TRBD1. This CDR3 region has 12 residues. The DNA of the CDR3 is TGCGGGACAGGAGATAGCAATCAGCCCCAGCATTTT. Encoded protein: CGTGDSNQPQHF.

The chain recombines TRBV18 with TRBJ2-5; D is perhaps TRBD1 (5 bases). CDR3 length equals 14 residues. Per germline, CDR1 KGHSH and CDR2 LQKENI. Trimming removed 2 bases from V and 1 base from J, with 8 bases in between. CDR3 sequence (DNA): TGTGCCAGCTCACCAGTGACAGCCCAAGAGACCCAGTACTTC. Protein product: CASSPVTAQETQYF.

The rearrangement uses TRBV4-3 and TRBJ1-2; D unresolved. Germline loops: CDR1 LGHNA, CDR2 YSLEER. CDR3 size: 16 residues. V gave up 0 bases and J gave up 5 bases, with 16 bases separating them. The CDR3 region has the DNA TGCGCCAGCAGCCAAGATAGGGATGGAGGAGGGTATGGCTACACCTTC. As protein: CASSQDRDGGGYGYTF.

The rearrangement joins TRBV19 to TRBJ2-1, with D maybe TRBD2 (5 bases). There are 15 residues in the CDR3. The germline CDR1 and CDR2 sequences are LNHDA and SQIVND (reference sequence). Trimming removed 4 bases from V and 3 bases from J, with 13 bases in between. CDR3 region: CASSKLGGVYNEQFF. CDR3 sequence (DNA): TGTGCCAGTAGTAAGCTAGGAGGAGTCTACAATGAGCAGTTCTTC.

This sequence joins TRBV5-1 and TRBJ1-2, with 9 positions matching TRBD1. After removal of 3 bases from V and 8 bases from J, the junction contained 11 bases not matched to a gene. Germline V gene data show CDR1 as SGHRS and CDR2 as YFSETQ. The CDR3 totals 15 residues. CDR3 coding DNA: TGCGCCAGCAGCTCGGGGACAGGGTTCATGAGGGGCTACACCTTC. This gives the protein CASSSGTGFMRGYTF.

The chain is built from TRBV7-2 and TRBJ2-3; possible D gene TRBD2, 6 bases. Trimming shortened V by 5 bases and J by 11 bases, and 11 bases separated the two germline ends. Germline-derived CDR1 and CDR2 are SGHTA and FQGNSA. The CDR3 runs to 11 residues. CDR3 sequence reads: CASSPRGGQYF. CDR3 sequence (DNA): TGTGCCAGCAGCCCGAGGGGAGGGCAGTATTTT.

The chain joins TRBV5-8 to TRBJ2-7; 8 positions match TRBD1. Germline V gene data show CDR1 as SGHTS and CDR2 as YDEGEE. CDR3 length: 13 residues. The junction had 3 bases not matched to a gene; V was cut back by 2 bases and J by 5 bases. For the CDR3, the DNA is TGTGCCAGCAGCTTTATCAGGGGGCACGAGCAGTACTTC. Its translation is CASSFIRGHEQYF.

The chain is built from TRBV24-1 and TRBJ1-5, with TRBD1 matching 8 bases. The trim removed 7 bases at V and 5 bases at J, leaving 6 bases unmatched. The CDR3 spans 14 residues. CDR1 is KGHDR, CDR2 SFDVKD, per germline. The CDR3, as DNA: TGTGCCACCAGGAACAGGGGGTTGGATCAGCCCCAGCATTTT. Translated, it gives CATRNRGLDQPQHF.

The rearrangement uses TRBV30 and TRBJ2-3; D may be TRBD2 (5 bases). CDR3 length equals 14 residues. Looked up from germline, CDR1 is GTSNPN and CDR2 is SVGIG (reference sequence). V was pared by 0 bases and J by 0 bases, with 7 bases between. This CDR3 is CAWSVGGSTDTQYF. The CDR3 DNA follows: TGTGCCTGGAGTGTGGGCGGGAGCACAGATACGCAGTATTTT.

The J gene is TRBJ1-1, the V gene TRBV29-1; 9 bases line up with TRBD1. Germline V gene lookup returns CDR1 SQVTM and CDR2 ANQGSEA. The J segment lost 2 bases and the V segment lost 3 bases, leaving 7 bases of the junction unmatched. The CDR3 has 15 residues. In DNA form, the CDR3 reads TGCAGCGTTGACACCCCACAGGGGGCAAACACTGAAGCTTTCTTT. Translation gives CSVDTPQGANTEAFF.